Here is one TCR beta chain with its context. Its target is not known. Here immunoSEQ multiplex PCR was the method, and the copy in TCRdb shows in-frame clones only, minus some. The profile shows some 120,000 clones, around 90% of them singletons. The data were taken from a study of T cell responses to AZD1222 COVID-19 vaccine. Germline assignment: CDR1 SEHNR and CDR2 FQNEAQ (reference sequence). The CDR3 spans 16 residues. V was cut by 5 bases and J by 1 base, with 17 bases left in between. Study findings and constraints: Spike as a whole was targeted by vaccine-associated CD4 TCRs, dominant at 160-218 and 743-854.

The TCR comes from an adult in good health. The sample in question was peripheral blood, obtained on day 0 of AZD1222 vaccination. V and J are TRBV7-9 and TRBJ1-1; D not resolved. This chain's CDR3 is CASSPGFGPRNTEAFF. The CDR3 DNA reads as TGTGCCAGCAGCCCGGGTTTCGGGCCCCGGAACACTGAAGCTTTCTTT.